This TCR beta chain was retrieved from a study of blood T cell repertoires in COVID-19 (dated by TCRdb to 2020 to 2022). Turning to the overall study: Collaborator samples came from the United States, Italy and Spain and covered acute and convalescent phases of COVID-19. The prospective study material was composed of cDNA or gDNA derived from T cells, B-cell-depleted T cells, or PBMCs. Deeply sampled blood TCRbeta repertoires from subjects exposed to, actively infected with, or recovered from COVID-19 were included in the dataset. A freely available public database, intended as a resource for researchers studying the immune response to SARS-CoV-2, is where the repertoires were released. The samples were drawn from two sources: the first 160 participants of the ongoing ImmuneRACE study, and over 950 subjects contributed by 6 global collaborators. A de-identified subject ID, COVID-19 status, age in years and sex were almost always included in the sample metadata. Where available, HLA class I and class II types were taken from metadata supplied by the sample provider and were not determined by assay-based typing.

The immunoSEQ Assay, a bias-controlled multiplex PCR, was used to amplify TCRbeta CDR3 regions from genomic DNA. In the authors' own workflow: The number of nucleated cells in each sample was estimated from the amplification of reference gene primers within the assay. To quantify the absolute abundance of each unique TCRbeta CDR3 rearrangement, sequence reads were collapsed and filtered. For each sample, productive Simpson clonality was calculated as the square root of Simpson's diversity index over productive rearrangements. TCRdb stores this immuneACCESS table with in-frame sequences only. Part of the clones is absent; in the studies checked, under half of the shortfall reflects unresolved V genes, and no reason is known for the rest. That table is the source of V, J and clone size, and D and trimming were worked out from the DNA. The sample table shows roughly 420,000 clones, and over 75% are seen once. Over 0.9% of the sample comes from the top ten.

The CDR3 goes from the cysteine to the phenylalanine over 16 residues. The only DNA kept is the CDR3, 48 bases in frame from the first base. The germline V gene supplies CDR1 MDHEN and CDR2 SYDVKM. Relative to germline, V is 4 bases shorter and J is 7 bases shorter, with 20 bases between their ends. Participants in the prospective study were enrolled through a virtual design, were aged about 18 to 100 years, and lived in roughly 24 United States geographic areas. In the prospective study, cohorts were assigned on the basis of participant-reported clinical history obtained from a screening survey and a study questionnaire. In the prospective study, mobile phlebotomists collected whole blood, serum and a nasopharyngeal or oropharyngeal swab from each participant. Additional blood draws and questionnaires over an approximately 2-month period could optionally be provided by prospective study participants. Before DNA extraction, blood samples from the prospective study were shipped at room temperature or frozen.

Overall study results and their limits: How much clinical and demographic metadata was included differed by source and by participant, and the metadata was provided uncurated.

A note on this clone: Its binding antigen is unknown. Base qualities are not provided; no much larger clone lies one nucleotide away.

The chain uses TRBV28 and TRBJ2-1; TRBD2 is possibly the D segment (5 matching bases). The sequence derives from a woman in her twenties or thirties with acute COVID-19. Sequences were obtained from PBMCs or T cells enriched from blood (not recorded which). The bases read TGTGCCAGCAGTTCTAGCCGCTTAGGGCCGGGTAATGAGCAGTTCTTC. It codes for CASSSSRLGPGNEQFF.